Each of the 2 T cell receptor beta chains below was sequenced from the same sample in a study of blood T cell repertoires in COVID-19. Data came from immunoSEQ multiplex PCR; TCRdb stores just in-frame clones and leaves some out. Among 410,000 or so clones, around 91% were seen once, and the ten largest hold about 1.6%. What was sequenced was peripheral blood. These receptors came from a woman aged 40 to 55 with COVID-19, enrolled during active disease.

The chain employs TRBV12-2 and TRBJ2-7; the table assigns TRBD1, which was not confirmed against the DNA. TRBV12-2 represents a pseudogene. The CDR3 covers 14 residues. The CDR3 sequence: CASRRTGEPYEQYF. In DNA form, the CDR3 reads TGTGCAAGTCGCCGGACAGGGGAGCCCTACGAGCAGTACTTC.

This clone was counted between two and nine times. The chain recombines TRBV14 with TRBJ1-6, with D perhaps TRBD1 (6 bases). The CDR3 extends over 16 amino acids. CDR1 SGHDN and CDR2 FVKESK come from the germline V gene. V was cut by 1 base and J by 10 bases, with 17 bases left in between. In DNA form, the CDR3 reads TGTGCCAGCAGCCAAGTGGGGCTGGGGGCTGGGTCACCCCTCCACTTT. Protein sequence: CASSQVGLGAGSPLHF.